The TCR beta chain described here comes from a study of identical twins. From the 5' RACE reads, TCRdb called clonotypes with MiXCR, one entry per CDR3 protein. Among more than 650,000 distinct CDR3 sequences listed, approximately 6.1% were seen once. CDR1 is LGHDT and CDR2 is YNNKEL in the germline V gene (reference sequence). The V and J ends lost 6 bases and 0 bases, in that order; junction bases with no gene match: 7. The CDR3 has 15 residues. A few counts support this clonotype. This clonotype was sampled from a man aged 18 to 30 in good health. V and J are TRBV3-1 and TRBJ2-7; TRBD2 agrees at 8 bases. Sequencing input: naive T cells sorted from blood. CDR3 loop: CASSQTSGSSYEQYF. For the CDR3, the DNA is TGTGCCAGCAGTCAAACTAGCGGTTCCTCCTACGAGCAGTACTTC.